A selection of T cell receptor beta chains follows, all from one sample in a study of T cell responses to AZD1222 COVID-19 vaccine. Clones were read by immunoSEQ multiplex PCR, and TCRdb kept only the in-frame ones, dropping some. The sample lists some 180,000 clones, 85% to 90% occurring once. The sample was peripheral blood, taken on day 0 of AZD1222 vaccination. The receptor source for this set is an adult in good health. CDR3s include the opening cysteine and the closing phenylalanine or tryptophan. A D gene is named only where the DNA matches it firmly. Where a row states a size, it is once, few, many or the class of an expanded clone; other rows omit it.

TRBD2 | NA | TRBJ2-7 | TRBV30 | CAWRGLAGRYEQYF
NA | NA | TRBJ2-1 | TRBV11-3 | CASSSGTPRNEQFF
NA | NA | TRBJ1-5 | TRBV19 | CASIAGTSNQPQHF
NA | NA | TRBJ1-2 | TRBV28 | CASSPLGGGNYGYTF
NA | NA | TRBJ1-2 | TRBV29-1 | CSVEASAGRPNYGYTF
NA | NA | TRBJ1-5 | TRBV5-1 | CASSYGAAGQPQHF
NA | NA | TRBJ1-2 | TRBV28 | CASSLNLYGYTF
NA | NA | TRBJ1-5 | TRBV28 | CASSFRAESNQPQHF
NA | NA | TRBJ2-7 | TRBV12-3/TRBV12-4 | CASSREGQLMYF
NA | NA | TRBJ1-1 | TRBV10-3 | CAISEGWSRGGTEAFF
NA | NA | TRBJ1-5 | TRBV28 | CASRQDLNQPQHF
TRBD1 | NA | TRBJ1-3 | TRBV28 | CASSLFQRGGGGNTIYF
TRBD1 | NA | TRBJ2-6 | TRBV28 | CASNPLGDRGSGANVLTF
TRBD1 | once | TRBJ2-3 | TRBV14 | CASSTHRGLSTDTQYF
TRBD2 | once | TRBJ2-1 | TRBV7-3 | CASSPSRGSYNEQFF
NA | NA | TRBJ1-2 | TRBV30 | CAWSYAGTSTNYGYTF
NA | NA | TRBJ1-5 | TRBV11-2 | CASSPAGRAGAQHF
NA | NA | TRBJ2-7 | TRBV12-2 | CASRLAGDRIGQYF
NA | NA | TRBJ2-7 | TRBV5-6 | CASSFPASYEQYF
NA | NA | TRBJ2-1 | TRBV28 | CASSLISAGDEQFF
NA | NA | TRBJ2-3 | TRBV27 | CASRSAAGSTDTQYF
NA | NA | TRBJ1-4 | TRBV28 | CASSKGYSTNEKLFF
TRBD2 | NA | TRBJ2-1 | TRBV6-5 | CASVRLAGGYNEQFF
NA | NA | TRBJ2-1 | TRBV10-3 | CAISLTTLGDNEQFF
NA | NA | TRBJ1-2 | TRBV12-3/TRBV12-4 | CASSLDRGIGYTF
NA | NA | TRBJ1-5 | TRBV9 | CAENGKAGGHQPQHF
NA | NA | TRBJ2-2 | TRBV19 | CASSFLDSITGELFF
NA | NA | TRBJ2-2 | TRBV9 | CASSVAGQGGGELFF
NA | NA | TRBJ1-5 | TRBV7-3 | CASSRVSMYQPQHF
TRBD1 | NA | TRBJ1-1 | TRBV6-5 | CASRDRGGGTEAFF
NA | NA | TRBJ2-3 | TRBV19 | CASSPRVVLSTDTQYF
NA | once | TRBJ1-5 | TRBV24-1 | CATSGRGVGNQPQHF
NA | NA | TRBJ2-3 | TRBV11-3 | CASSPGQGGTDTQYF
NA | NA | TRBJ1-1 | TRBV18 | CASSPRGNTEAFF
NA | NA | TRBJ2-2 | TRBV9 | CASRPESRRNGELFF
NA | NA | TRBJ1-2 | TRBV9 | CASTLDTNYGYTF
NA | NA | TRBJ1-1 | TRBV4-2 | CASSQGISEAFF
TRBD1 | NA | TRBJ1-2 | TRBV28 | CASSVGQGAAGYTF
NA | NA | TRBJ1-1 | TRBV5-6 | CASSPAANTEAFF
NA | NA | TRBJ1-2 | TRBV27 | CASRTKGGYGYTF
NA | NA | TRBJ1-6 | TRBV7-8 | CASSPGVAWVSPLHF
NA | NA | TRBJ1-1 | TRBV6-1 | CASSEAPDSGAFF
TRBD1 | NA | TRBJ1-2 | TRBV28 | CASSLFQGAHGYTF
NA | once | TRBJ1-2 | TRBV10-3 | CAISDERIYGYTF
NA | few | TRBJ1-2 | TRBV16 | CASSRSGYGYTF
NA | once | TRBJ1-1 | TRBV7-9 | CASSLVGNTEAFF
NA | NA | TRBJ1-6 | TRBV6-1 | CASSDSGVFSPLHF
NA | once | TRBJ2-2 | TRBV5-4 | CASSRGTGELFF
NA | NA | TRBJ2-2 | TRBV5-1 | CASSLDRGFGTGELFF
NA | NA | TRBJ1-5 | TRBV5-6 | CASSLRGPAYQPQHF
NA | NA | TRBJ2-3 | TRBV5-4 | CASSLRGAVVTDTQYF
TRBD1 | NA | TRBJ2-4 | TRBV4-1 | CASSPRDRGVDLQYF
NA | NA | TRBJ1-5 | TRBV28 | CASSDGDQPQHF
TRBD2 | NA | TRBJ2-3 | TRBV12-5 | CASGLAGETDTQYF
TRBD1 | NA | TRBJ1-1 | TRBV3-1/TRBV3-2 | CASSQHDRDSEAFF
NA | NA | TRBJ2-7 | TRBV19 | CASTGPYEQYF
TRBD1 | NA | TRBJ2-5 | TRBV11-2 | CASSQPLTGEETQYF